The 24 T cell receptor beta chains below were found in one sample sequenced in a study of siplizumab effects on memory and regulatory T cells. Assay: immunoSEQ multiplex PCR; the TCRdb copy retains only in-frame clones and omits some. The data show over 100,000 clones, around 90% seen once. Sequenced input: Tregs sorted from blood. The receptor source for this set is a human donor in good health.

The chain has TRBV5-6 and TRBJ1-2; a weak D match, TRBD1 (5 bases). The germline CDR1 and CDR2 sequences are SGHDT and YYEEEE. V lost 4 bases and J 4 bases, leaving 17 bases between the germline ends. This CDR3 region has 15 residues. CDR3 DNA: TGTGCCAGCAGCAGTCCGGGACCTCTACTCTATGGCTACACCTTC. This translates into CASSSPGPLLYGYTF.

The chain recombines TRBV19 with TRBJ1-5, with D possibly matching TRBD1 (6 bases). CDR3 length: 15 amino acids. In germline, CDR1 is LNHDA, CDR2 SQIVND (reference sequence). Between the trimmed V and J ends, which lost 2 bases and 3 bases, there was a span of 11 bases. CDR3 DNA: TGTGCCAGTAGTATAAGGGACATCGCCAATCAGCCCCAGCATTTT. The encoded protein is CASSIRDIANQPQHF.

The chain joins TRBV5-1 to TRBJ1-4; no definite D call. CDR1 is SGHRS and CDR2 is YFSETQ in the germline V gene. The CDR3 has 14 amino acids. V was clipped by 0 bases and J by 5 bases, with 8 bases between them. This chain's CDR3 is CASSLGYSNEKLFF. CDR3 DNA sequence: TGCGCCAGCAGCTTGGGGTACTCAAATGAAAAACTGTTTTTT.

The chain is built from TRBV15 and TRBJ1-4, with D unresolved. Germline CDR1 is LNHNV and CDR2 is YYDKDF (reference sequence). V was pared by 0 bases and J by 5 bases, with 10 bases between. The CDR3 has 15 amino acids. CDR3 sequence: CATSRDPSKNEKLFF. The CDR3 DNA reads TGTGCCACCAGCAGAGATCCGTCGAAAAATGAAAAACTGTTTTTT.

The V gene is TRBV11-3, the J gene TRBJ2-4; D is ambiguous. The germline V and J ends were trimmed by 4 bases and 9 bases, with 10 bases remaining between them. This CDR3 has 12 residues. CDR1 and CDR2 from the germline V gene are SGHNT and YENEEA. The CDR3 sequence: CASSSPNGIQYF. As DNA, the CDR3 is TGTGCCAGCAGCTCTCCCAACGGCATTCAGTACTTC.

The chain recombines TRBV5-1 with TRBJ1-2; no definite D call. Trimming removed 1 base from V and 8 bases from J, with 12 bases in between. Germline V gene data show CDR1 as SGHRS and CDR2 as YFSETQ. The CDR3 has 13 amino acids. CDR3 in DNA: TGCGCCAGCAGCTTGAACCCCGGCGGGGGCTACACCTTC. It translates to CASSLNPGGGYTF.

In this sample, this clone turned up once. In nucleotides, the CDR3 is TGCGCCAGCAGCGTTACAGGGGGGTTCGTGTCGGGAGCTTTCTTT. This encodes CASSVTGGFVSGAFF. This chain connects TRBV5-1 to TRBJ1-1; 8 bases fit TRBD1. The junction had 15 bases not matched to a gene; V was cut back by 4 bases and J by 10 bases. Germline V lookup: CDR1 SGHRS, CDR2 YFSETQ. The CDR3 extends over 15 amino acids.

The genes are TRBV5-4 and TRBJ2-2; D is unclear. The V end lost 1 base, the J end lost 2 bases, and 6 bases lay between the germline ends. Germline CDR1 and CDR2: SGHNT and YYREEE (reference sequence). The CDR3 runs 14 residues. CDR3 in DNA: TGTGCCAGCAGCTTGAAGCCTAACACCGGGGAGCTGTTTTTT. Translating it yields CASSLKPNTGELFF.

The V call is TRBV5-1, the J call TRBJ1-4; 10 positions match TRBD1. CDR3 size: 17 residues. The V gene's germline CDR1 is SGHRS and CDR2 YFSETQ. V dropped 5 bases and J dropped 8; count of bases not matched to a gene: 15. CDR3 sequence: CASRVGSTGGRWEKLFF. The CDR3 bases are TGCGCCAGCAGAGTGGGATCGACAGGGGGCCGGTGGGAAAAACTGTTTTTT.

The chain combines TRBV12-5 with TRBJ1-5; D perhaps matches TRBD1 (6 bases). The CDR3 spans 14 residues. Per germline, CDR1 LGHNT and CDR2 FRNRAP. V was pared by 6 bases and J by 4 bases, with 13 bases between. The CDR3 reads CASGPGQWNQPQHF. CDR3 coding DNA: TGTGCTAGTGGACCCGGACAGTGGAATCAGCCCCAGCATTTT.

This clone showed up just a few times. The rearrangement links TRBV4-2 to TRBJ2-1; TRBD1 matches at 9 bases. This CDR3 region has 14 residues. Germline lookup yields CDR1 LGHNA and CDR2 YNFKEQ. V was pared by 8 bases and J by 7 bases, with 9 bases of the junction left unmatched. CDR3 sequence (DNA): TGTGCCAGCGGAGGGGGACAGGGAATTAATGAGCAGTTCTTC. It is translated as CASGGGQGINEQFF.

The V call is TRBV7-6, the J call TRBJ2-5; 7 positions match TRBD1. CDR1 SGHVS and CDR2 FNYEAQ come from the germline V gene. The CDR3 is made up of 15 amino acids. Unmatched junction bases numbered 8, after V lost 5 bases and J lost 2 bases. The CDR3 nucleotides read TGTGCCAGCAGCCTTATGACAGGGAATCAAGAGACCCAGTACTTC. Amino acid sequence: CASSLMTGNQETQYF.

The chain couples TRBV5-1 to TRBJ2-2, with 10 bases fitting TRBD1. This CDR3 contains 16 residues. The germline V gene has CDR1 SGHRS and CDR2 YFSETQ. V was pared by 4 bases and J by 0 bases, with 3 bases of the junction left unmatched. CDR3 DNA sequence: TGCGCCAGCAGCAGGGACAGGGGAACGAACACCGGGGAGCTGTTTTTT. This gives the protein CASSRDRGTNTGELFF.

This clone came up once. The genes are TRBV6-1 and TRBJ1-1; D gene unclear. Germline V gene data show CDR1 as MNHNS and CDR2 as SASEGT. CDR3 length: 14 amino acids. Trimming removed 2 bases at V and 3 bases at J, with 10 bases between. The CDR3 DNA reads as TGTGCCAGCAGTGAATCCAGGAGGGACACTGAAGCTTTCTTT. It yields the protein CASSESRRDTEAFF.

This clone was seen only once. The chain uses TRBV4-2 and TRBJ2-2; TRBD2 matches 10 bases. The CDR3 is 17 residues long. V shed 4 bases, J shed 5 bases, and the junction held 10 bases outside the gene matches. Germline V gene lookup returns CDR1 LGHNA and CDR2 YNFKEQ. The CDR3 DNA reads TGTGCCAGCAGCCGAAGTGGGGTAGCGGGAGGAACCGGGGAGCTGTTTTTT. Encoded protein: CASSRSGVAGGTGELFF.

Details on this clone: Germline is not matched at one junction end, which may reflect a read error. This chain joins TRBV29-1 and TRBJ1-2; TRBD1 aligns across 8 bases. Germline V gene data show CDR1 as SQVTM and CDR2 as ANQGSEA. The CDR3 covers 15 residues. In nucleotides, the CDR3 is TGCACCGTTGGGGGAGGGACAGGCTCTAACTATGGCTACACCTTC. Amino acid sequence: CTVGGGTGSNYGYTF.

The chain recombines TRBV4-1 with TRBJ2-5; D is unresolved. Germline values: CDR1 MGHRA, CDR2 YSYEKL. Between the trimmed V and J ends, which lost 4 bases and 3 bases, there was a span of 12 bases. The CDR3 is made up of 14 amino acids. CDR3 region: CASSRPNQEETQYF. The CDR3 DNA follows: TGCGCCAGCAGCCGACCAAACCAGGAAGAGACCCAGTACTTC.

This chain uses TRBV5-6 with TRBJ1-5, with D possibly being TRBD1 (5 bases). Trimming took off 1 base at V and 2 bases at J, with 13 bases between the two ends. CDR1 SGHDT and CDR2 YYEEEE come from the germline V gene. The length of the CDR3 is 16 residues. The CDR3 DNA reads as TGTGCCAGCAGCTTGTGGGCAGGGTCCGGCAATCAGCCCCAGCATTTT. It is translated as CASSLWAGSGNQPQHF.

This chain connects TRBV11-2 to TRBJ2-7; 13 bases are shared with TRBD2. This CDR3 has 15 residues. From germline, CDR1 is SGHAT and CDR2 FQNNGV. The ends lost 4 bases at V and 4 bases at J; junction bases unmatched: 4. The CDR3 DNA is TGTGCCAGCAGCTGGACTAGCGGGAGCAGATACGAGCAGTACTTC. Amino acid sequence: CASSWTSGSRYEQYF.

The chain couples TRBV23-1 to TRBJ2-2; D remains unclear. TRBV23-1 is recorded as an ORF, its role being uncertain. V was pared by 0 bases and J by 3 bases, with 8 bases between. This CDR3 comprises 15 residues. CDR3 DNA sequence: TGCGCCAGCAGTCAATCTGGCAGGCACACCGGGGAGCTGTTTTTT. Its protein product is CASSQSGRHTGELFF.

In this sample, this clone turned up once. The junction and the germline gene differ at one end; a read error may be behind it. This chain joins TRBV4-1 and TRBJ1-1, with 7 bases fitting TRBD1. The CDR3 has 14 residues. Germline CDR1 MGHRA, CDR2 YSYEKL. The CDR3 DNA is TGCGCCAGCAGCCCGACAGGGCTGAAAACTGAAGCTTTCTTT. Translated, it gives CASSPTGLKTEAFF.

V and J are TRBV30 and TRBJ1-1; D is unresolved. Germline values: CDR1 GTSNPN, CDR2 SVGIG (reference sequence). CDR3 size: 12 residues. V was trimmed by 0 bases and J by 6 bases, leaving 8 bases between them. The CDR3 region is CAWSVLGAEAFF. Written as DNA, the CDR3 is TGTGCCTGGAGTGTACTGGGTGCTGAAGCTTTCTTT. Supplemented by reference TRBV30 and TRBJ1-1, the full variable domain reads SQTIHQWPATLVQPVGSPLSLECTVEGTSNPNLYWYRQAAGRGLQLLFYSVGIGQISSEVPQNLSASRPQDRQFILSSKKLLLSDSGFYLCAWSVLGAEAFFGQGTRLTVV.

This clone is a singleton in its sample. The chain couples TRBV6-5 to TRBJ2-5; 9 bases align to TRBD2. This CDR3 comprises 16 residues. Germline values: CDR1 MNHEY, CDR2 SVGAGI. V lost 4 bases to trimming and J lost 8 bases; unmatched junction nucleotides: 14. The CDR3 DNA is TGTGCCAGCAGTTTTTTGGGCGGGGGGGTTCTCAAAACCCAGTACTTC. Amino acid sequence: CASSFLGGGVLKTQYF.

V and J are TRBV2 and TRBJ1-1; 10 positions match TRBD1. The CDR3 loop spans 14 amino acids. J lost 3 bases, V lost 6 bases, and 4 bases had no gene match. Germline loops: CDR1 SNHLY, CDR2 FYNNEI. CDR3 sequence: CASRRQGAHTEAFF. The CDR3 nucleotides read TGTGCCAGCAGACGACAGGGGGCGCACACTGAAGCTTTCTTT.